What follows describes a single TCR beta chain. Its specificity is not known. The data originate from a study of OX40 agonist ivuxolimab in advanced cancers. About the study: Administration of intravenous ivuxolimab to patients occurred every 2 weeks at 0.01 to 10 mg/kg. Cancers in dose escalation were hepatocellular, melanoma, renal cell and head and neck.

Study findings and constraints: By week 6 at 0.1 to 3.0 mg/kg, blood CD4+ and CD8+ T cells had expanded clonally.

Patients who had autoimmune disease history or got systemic immunosuppression were left out. TCRdb keeps only in-frame clones here, not all; method: immunoSEQ multiplex PCR. The top ten hold around 13% of the sample, which has about 55,000 clones, around 87% seen once. CDR3 size: 11 residues. The V and J ends lost 3 bases and 11 bases respectively, with 11 bases between them. Germline V gene sequence: CDR1 MDHEN, CDR2 SYDVKM. The sequencing here drew on CD4+ or CD8+ T cells sorted from blood, taken in a trial of the OX40 agonist ivuxolimab. The source of this sequence is an adult with an advanced solid tumor such as melanoma, head and neck, liver or kidney cancer. This sequence joins TRBV28 and TRBJ2-7; D unresolved. The CDR3 coding sequence is TGTGCCAGCAGTTTGAATAGGGTTAAGTACTTC. Amino acids: CASSLNRVKYF.